Below are 10 T cell receptor beta chains sequenced from a single sample in a study of cytomegalovirus exposure and HLA in healthy donors. The data were produced by immunoSEQ multiplex PCR, yet TCRdb's version contains in-frame clones alone and is incomplete. The top ten clones hold under 3% of a sample with roughly 130,000 clones, 80% to 90% of them seen once. Sequencing was performed on PBMCs. The receptors were sampled from a man aged 18 to 30 in good health and CMV-seronegative.

The V call is TRBV9, the J call TRBJ2-3; 13 bases map to TRBD2. Germline CDR1 and CDR2: SGDLS and YYNGEE. This CDR3 is 17 amino acids long. V trimming: 2 bases; J trimming: 5 bases; junction bases outside the gene matches: 8. CDR3 DNA: TGTGCCAGCAGCGTGGGACTAGCGGGGCCCTCGGGAGATACGCAGTATTTT. Translating gives CASSVGLAGPSGDTQYF.

The rearrangement uses TRBV11-3 and TRBJ2-1; 9 nucleotides agree with TRBD2. Germline CDR1 SGHNT, CDR2 YENEEA. V dropped 4 bases and J dropped 5; count of bases not matched to a gene: 6. CDR3 length equals 15 residues. The CDR3 sequence: CASSSTSGWDNEQFF. The CDR3 DNA reads as TGTGCCAGCAGCTCCACTAGCGGGTGGGACAATGAGCAGTTCTTC.

V is TRBV2 and J is TRBJ1-5, with 12 bases fitting TRBD1. The CDR3 runs to 15 residues. V was clipped by 6 bases and J by 8 bases; unmatched bases: 8. Germline values: CDR1 SNHLY, CDR2 FYNNEI. The CDR3 loop is CASSPGQGAREPQHF. In nucleotides, the CDR3 is TGTGCCAGCAGCCCGGGACAGGGGGCTAGGGAGCCCCAGCATTTT. Full variable domain (rest looked up from reference TRBV2 and TRBJ1-5): EPEVTQTPSHQVTQMGQEVILRCVPISNHLYFYWYRQILGQKVEFLVSFYNNEISEKSEIFDDQFSVERPDGSNFTLKIRSTKLEDSAMYFCASSPGQGAREPQHFGDGTRLSIL.

The chain carries TRBV13 and TRBJ1-1; TRBD1 matches at 7 bases. The V gene end was trimmed by 5 bases and the J gene end by 0 bases; junction bases not matched to a gene: 3. CDR3 length: 14 residues. CDR1 is PRHDT and CDR2 is FYEKMQ in the germline V gene (reference sequence). The DNA for the CDR3 is TGTGCCAGCAGCCCAGGGGGTATGAACACTGAAGCTTTCTTT. Translation gives CASSPGGMNTEAFF.

The chain recombines TRBV5-6 with TRBJ1-1; the D gene is possibly TRBD1 (6 bases). Germline V lookup: CDR1 SGHDT, CDR2 YYEEEE. V shed 4 bases and J shed 8 bases, with 18 bases lying between them. This CDR3 contains 14 residues. This CDR3 is CASSPGGHQREAFF. CDR3 DNA: TGTGCCAGCAGCCCTGGGGGACACCAGCGGGAAGCTTTCTTT.

CDR3 nucleotides: TGTGCCAGCAGTCAGATCGGGGACACTGAAGCTTTCTTT. The encoded protein is CASSQIGDTEAFF. The chain uses TRBV2 and TRBJ1-1; D is ambiguous. The V gene's germline CDR1 is SNHLY and CDR2 FYNNEI. The CDR3 runs 13 residues. With 5 bases removed from V and 3 bases from J, the gap between germline ends came to 10 bases. Complete variable domain (other parts from reference TRBV2 and TRBJ1-1): EPEVTQTPSHQVTQMGQEVILRCVPISNHLYFYWYRQILGQKVEFLVSFYNNEISEKSEIFDDQFSVERPDGSNFTLKIRSTKLEDSAMYFCASSQIGDTEAFFGQGTRLTVV.

The CDR3 DNA reads TGTGCCAGCAGTGACCGACAGCCTGGGAACACTGAAGCTTTCTTT. It translates to CASSDRQPGNTEAFF. This rearrangement joins TRBV6-1 to TRBJ1-1; D possibly corresponds to TRBD1 (5 bases). This CDR3 comprises 15 residues. The germline V gene encodes CDR1 MNHNS and CDR2 SASEGT. The V gene lost 3 bases and the J gene lost 1 base, with 12 bases spanning the gap.

The chain employs TRBV4-2 and TRBJ2-5; 7 bases fit TRBD2. The CDR3 has 14 residues. Germline CDR1 and CDR2: LGHNA and YNFKEQ. J was trimmed by 3 bases and V by 3 bases; bases with no gene match: 4. The DNA of the CDR3 is TGTGCCAGCAGCCACCTTACTAGCGAAGAGACCCAGTACTTC. Translation gives CASSHLTSEETQYF.

The CDR3 here is CASSTGERAEAFF. The DNA of the CDR3 is TGTGCCAGCAGTACAGGGGAAAGGGCTGAAGCTTTCTTT. The chain has TRBV6-1 and TRBJ1-1; 7 nucleotides align to TRBD1. The germline V gene encodes CDR1 MNHNS and CDR2 SASEGT. Trimming took 5 bases from V and 6 from J; bases not matched to a gene: 6. The CDR3 extends over 13 amino acids.

V is TRBV18 and J is TRBJ2-7; D is possibly TRBD1 (6 bases). The CDR3 extends over 15 amino acids. V dropped 0 bases and J dropped 5 bases, with 14 bases sitting between them. CDR1 is KGHSH and CDR2 is LQKENI in the germline V gene. The CDR3 sequence is CASSPPTGNSNEQYF. CDR3 nucleotides: TGTGCCAGCTCACCACCCACAGGGAATTCCAACGAGCAGTACTTC.